This passage covers 28 T cell receptor beta chains from one sample sequenced in a study of Tregs in tolerant kidney transplant recipients. Assay: immunoSEQ multiplex PCR; the TCRdb copy retains only in-frame clones and omits some. The table shows about 240,000 clones, with about four fifths occurring only once. The sequenced sample consisted of CD4+ T cells from blood. These receptors originate from a human donor in good health.

The genes are TRBV2 and TRBJ1-2; D remains unclear. The CDR3 contains 12 residues. Looked up from germline, CDR1 is SNHLY and CDR2 is FYNNEI. Trimming removed 6 bases at V and 2 bases at J, with 7 bases between. For the CDR3, the DNA is TGTGCCAGCAGACCCATGAACTATGGCTACACCTTC. Protein sequence: CASRPMNYGYTF. Based on the CDR3 plus reference TRBV2 and TRBJ1-2, the full variable domain is EPEVTQTPSHQVTQMGQEVILRCVPISNHLYFYWYRQILGQKVEFLVSFYNNEISEKSEIFDDQFSVERPDGSNFTLKIRSTKLEDSAMYFCASRPMNYGYTFGSGTRLTVV.

The genes are TRBV7-8 and TRBJ2-4, with 11 bases fitting TRBD2. Germline assignment: CDR1 SGHVS and CDR2 FQNEAQ. This CDR3 region has 16 residues. V was pared by 5 bases and J by 7 bases, with 10 bases of the junction left unmatched. CDR3 residues: CASSTRSGGARNIQYF. The CDR3 DNA reads TGTGCCAGCAGCACGCGTAGCGGGGGGGCCAGGAACATTCAGTACTTC.

The chain has TRBV18 and TRBJ1-5, with D hard to call. Trimming left V 3 bases short and J 6 bases short, with 6 bases between. CDR3 length: 12 residues. Germline lookup yields CDR1 KGHSH and CDR2 LQKENI. DNA of the CDR3: TGTGCCAGCTCACCTAGTGCTCAGCCCCAGCATTTT. This codes for CASSPSAQPQHF. Full variable domain (missing parts from reference TRBV18 and TRBJ1-5): NAGVMQNPRHLVRRRGQEARLRCSPMKGHSHVYWYRQLPEEGLKFMVYLQKENIIDESGMPKERFSAEFPKEGPSILRIQQVVRGDSAAYFCASSPSAQPQHFGDGTRLSIL.

This clone was counted a few times. The chain links TRBV5-6 to TRBJ1-5; TRBD1 aligns across 9 bases. CDR1 SGHDT and CDR2 YYEEEE come from the germline V gene. This CDR3 spans 16 amino acids. V gave up 4 bases and J gave up 4 bases; unmatched junction bases: 9. The chain's CDR3 is CASSPLGGQGNQPQHF. CDR3 nucleotide sequence: TGTGCCAGCAGCCCCCTTGGGGGACAGGGAAATCAGCCCCAGCATTTT.

The rearrangement joins TRBV27 to TRBJ2-7; the D gene is possibly TRBD2 (6 bases). V lost 10 bases and J 4 bases, leaving 11 bases between the germline ends. There are 11 residues in the CDR3. Germline lookup yields CDR1 MNHEY and CDR2 SMNVEV (reference sequence). The CDR3 sequence is CATSTSYEQYF. The CDR3, as DNA: TGTGCCACTTCGACTAGTTACGAGCAGTACTTC.

The gene calls are TRBV5-1 and TRBJ2-7, with a tentative D call TRBD2 (6 bases). Trimming removed 2 bases from V and 2 bases from J, with 11 bases in between. CDR1 is SGHRS, CDR2 YFSETQ, per germline. This CDR3 comprises 14 residues. CDR3 sequence: CASSFSGAPYEQYF. DNA of the CDR3: TGCGCCAGCAGCTTTAGCGGTGCACCCTACGAGCAGTACTTC.

The chain couples TRBV6-1 to TRBJ2-1; maybe TRBD2 (6 bases). CDR1 MNHNS and CDR2 SASEGT come from the germline V gene. This CDR3 contains 11 residues. V shed 10 bases and J shed 8 bases, with 12 bases lying between them. The chain's CDR3 is CATGGGYEQFF. CDR3 coding DNA: TGTGCCACCGGAGGAGGGTATGAGCAGTTCTTC.

The chain uses TRBV19 and TRBJ2-5; D is uncertain. This CDR3 contains 13 residues. V lost 3 bases, J lost 2 bases, and 7 bases lay in between. The germline gives CDR1 LNHDA, CDR2 SQIVND (reference sequence). In DNA, the CDR3 is TGTGCCAGTAGTATGGGCCTACAAGAGACCCAGTACTTC. It codes for CASSMGLQETQYF.

This rearrangement joins TRBV21-1 to TRBJ1-1. TRBV21-1 is a documented pseudogene. This CDR3 has 15 amino acids. The CDR3 DNA reads TGTGCCAGCAGCAAAGTGTCGGGGGGTCCCTCTGAAGCTTTCTTT. It encodes CASSKVSGGPSEAFF.

The V and J genes are TRBV2 and TRBJ1-3; D gene ambiguous. Trimming cost V 7 bases and J 0 bases, with 7 bases left between them. Per the germline V gene, CDR1 is SNHLY and CDR2 is FYNNEI. This CDR3 is 13 amino acids long. The CDR3, as DNA: TGTGCCAGCATCGCGGCCTCTGGAAACACCATATATTTT. This codes for CASIAASGNTIYF.

The chain links TRBV7-9 to TRBJ1-1, with 8 bases lining up with TRBD1. The CDR3 sequence is 16 residues long. From germline, CDR1 is SEHNR and CDR2 FQNEAQ (reference sequence). V shed 4 bases and J 2 bases; nucleotides not matched to a gene: 9. The DNA for the CDR3 is TGTGCCAGCAGCTGGGGGACAGGCCAGAGAAACACTGAAGCTTTCTTT. Translated, it gives CASSWGTGQRNTEAFF.

This chain connects TRBV5-1 to TRBJ2-5, with D unresolved. CDR1 SGHRS and CDR2 YFSETQ come from the germline V gene. Trimming cost V 0 bases and J 3 bases, with 15 bases left between them. The CDR3 covers 16 residues. The CDR3 bases are TGCGCCAGCAGCTTGGTCGGCCCCCTGCTAAAAGAGACCCAGTACTTC. Translated: CASSLVGPLLKETQYF.

The chain employs TRBV18 and TRBJ2-2, with no clear D. Between the trimmed V and J ends, which lost 9 bases and 5 bases, there was a span of 4 bases. The germline CDR1 and CDR2 sequences are KGHSH and LQKENI. The CDR3 has 10 residues. CDR3 protein: CASRTGELFF. The CDR3 DNA reads as TGTGCCAGTCGGACCGGGGAGCTGTTTTTT.

The J gene is TRBJ1-1, the V gene TRBV5-6, with 10 bases fitting TRBD1. V gave up 3 bases and J gave up 4 bases; unmatched junction bases: 9. The CDR3 runs 16 residues. The germline CDR1 and CDR2 sequences are SGHDT and YYEEEE. The CDR3 here is CASSSGQGVFGTEAFF. Here the CDR3 DNA reads TGTGCCAGCAGCTCCGGACAGGGGGTTTTCGGCACTGAAGCTTTCTTT.

The chain links TRBV2 to TRBJ2-3, with 7 nucleotides matching TRBD2. Trimming took 2 bases from V and 2 from J; bases not matched to a gene: 16. The CDR3 is 19 residues long. From germline, CDR1 is SNHLY and CDR2 FYNNEI. CDR3 region: CASSEKGTITFYTTDTQYF. In DNA form, the CDR3 reads TGTGCCAGCAGTGAAAAGGGGACTATCACCTTTTACACCACAGATACGCAGTATTTT.

J is TRBJ1-1 and V is TRBV20-1, with unresolved D. The germline gives CDR1 DFQATT, CDR2 SNEGSKA (reference sequence). The CDR3 has 10 amino acids. The CDR3 sequence is CSPAGTEAFF. Here the CDR3 DNA reads TGCAGCCCTGCGGGGACTGAAGCTTTCTTT.

This chain connects TRBV6-1 to TRBJ1-5; maybe TRBD1 (6 bases). Per the germline V gene, CDR1 is MNHNS and CDR2 is SASEGT. There are 14 residues in the CDR3. V was cut by 6 bases and J by 3 bases, with 12 bases left in between. The CDR3 DNA reads as TGTGCCAGCAGCGCCGGACAGAACAATCAGCCCCAGCATTTT. Encoded protein: CASSAGQNNQPQHF.

This clone showed up just a few times. The J gene is TRBJ2-7, the V gene TRBV5-1, with a possible D match to TRBD2 (6 bases). Trimming took 0 bases from V and 6 from J, leaving 13 bases between them. This CDR3 region has 14 residues. Per the germline V gene, CDR1 is SGHRS and CDR2 is YFSETQ. The CDR3 DNA reads as TGCGCCAGCAGCTTGGGGAACGGGAGAGGCGAGCAGTACTTC. Protein: CASSLGNGRGEQYF.

The genes are TRBV19 and TRBJ2-2; TRBD2 matches at 10 bases. CDR3 length: 18 residues. J lost 5 bases, V lost 0 bases, and 9 bases had no gene match. CDR1 is LNHDA and CDR2 is SQIVND in the germline V gene (reference sequence). The chain's CDR3 is CASSIDRLAGAGTGELFF. The CDR3 DNA is TGTGCCAGTAGTATAGATCGGCTAGCGGGAGCGGGAACCGGGGAGCTGTTTTTT.

J is TRBJ2-1 and V is TRBV29-1; 7 bases are shared with TRBD2. This CDR3 has 13 residues. Germline loops: CDR1 SQVTM, CDR2 ANQGSEA. V lost 7 bases to trimming and J lost 0 bases; unmatched junction nucleotides: 3. This CDR3 is CSAGGNSYNEQFF. In nucleotides, the CDR3 is TGCAGCGCCGGGGGGAACTCCTACAATGAGCAGTTCTTC.

The rearrangement uses TRBV7-8 and TRBJ1-2; 9 bases are a match to TRBD1. There are 14 residues in the CDR3. CDR1 and CDR2 (germline): SGHVS, FQNEAQ. Unmatched junction bases numbered 6, after V lost 5 bases and J lost 5 bases. CDR3 DNA: TGTGCCAGCAGCCAAGGACAGGGGCAGTATGGCTACACCTTC. Protein: CASSQGQGQYGYTF.

V and J are TRBV27 and TRBJ2-3, with TRBD1 matching over 12 bases. CDR3 length: 17 residues. Trimming at V came to 2 bases and at J to 6 bases, leaving 9 bases not matched to a gene. Germline V gene data show CDR1 as MNHEY and CDR2 as SMNVEV (reference sequence). CDR3 sequence reads: CASSLGRGQGAGDTQYF. The DNA of the CDR3 is TGTGCCAGCAGTTTAGGAAGGGGACAGGGGGCCGGGGATACGCAGTATTTT.

CDR3 bases: TGTGCCATCAGTGAGTCGTACCCAACCTACGAGCAGTACTTC. Protein product: CAISESYPTYEQYF. The chain carries TRBV10-3 and TRBJ2-7, with D unclear. Per the germline V gene, CDR1 is ENHRY and CDR2 is SYGVKD. The CDR3 sequence is 14 residues long. With 0 bases removed from V and 2 bases from J, the gap between germline ends came to 8 bases.

The CDR3 region has the DNA TGTGCCAGCAGCTTAGTTGGGGGCCTGGGTGAAAAACTGTTTTTT. Translating it yields CASSLVGGLGEKLFF. The chain joins TRBV7-9 to TRBJ1-4, with D maybe TRBD1 (6 bases). Trimming shortened V by 1 base and J by 7 bases, and 13 bases separated the two germline ends. This CDR3 has 15 amino acids. Germline assignment: CDR1 SEHNR and CDR2 FQNEAQ (reference sequence).

This clone was detected only a few times. V usage is TRBV4-1 and J usage is TRBJ2-3, with TRBD1 identical over 7 bases. With V trimmed by 4 bases and J by 2 bases, 6 bases remained unmatched. CDR1 is MGHRA, CDR2 YSYEKL, per germline. The CDR3 spans 15 residues. CDR3 in DNA: TGCGCCAGCAGCCGGAGACAGGGATCCACAGATACGCAGTATTTT. Its translation is CASSRRQGSTDTQYF.

The chain employs TRBV7-3 and TRBJ2-3, with D maybe TRBD2 (5 bases). This CDR3 is built from 16 residues. Germline V lookup: CDR1 SGHTA, CDR2 FQGTGA. The V gene lost 4 bases and the J gene lost 0 bases, with 14 bases spanning the gap. In DNA form, the CDR3 reads TGTGCCAGCAGCTACGGGCGGGCCCCTAGCACAGATACGCAGTATTTT. Translating it yields CASSYGRAPSTDTQYF.

This sequence joins TRBV10-1 and TRBJ1-1; no clear D gene. The germline V gene encodes CDR1 WNHNN and CDR2 SYGVQD (reference sequence). Between the trimmed V and J ends, which lost 5 bases and 1 base, there was a span of 8 bases. The CDR3 runs to 13 residues. The CDR3, as DNA: TGCGCCAGCAGTCCCCCAGGGAACACTGAAGCTTTCTTT. This encodes CASSPPGNTEAFF.

This chain links TRBV5-4 with TRBJ1-5; D remains ambiguous. CDR3 length: 13 residues. V lost 4 bases and J lost 2, with 7 bases in between. Germline CDR1 SGHNT, CDR2 YYREEE (reference sequence). This CDR3 is CASSRDGNQPQHF. The CDR3 DNA reads TGTGCCAGCAGCCGGGATGGCAATCAGCCCCAGCATTTT.